A single sample gave rise to the 27 T cell receptor beta chains below, sequenced in a study of blood T cell repertoires in COVID-19. Produced via immunoSEQ multiplex PCR; TCRdb's table is partial and in-frame only. The profile shows approximately 200,000 clones, around 80% of them singletons. Sequenced: PBMCs or T cells enriched from blood (not recorded which). All receptors derive from a man between 60 and 70 years old who had recovered from COVID-19.

This clone was seen a few times. The chain links TRBV11-3 to TRBJ2-2, with no clear D. The germline V gene encodes CDR1 SGHNT and CDR2 YENEEA. V shed 1 base and J shed 1 base, with 4 bases lying between them. The CDR3 has 14 amino acids. The CDR3 protein is CASSLGVNTGELFF. The CDR3 nucleotides read TGTGCCAGCAGCTTAGGCGTGAACACCGGGGAGCTGTTTTTT.

The chain carries TRBV21-1 and TRBJ1-6. TRBV21-1 has pseudogene status. This CDR3 has 18 residues. CDR3 bases: TGTGCCAGCAGCAAAGGTGGTACAGGAGGGTCCTATAATTCACCCCTCCACTTT. It is translated as CASSKGGTGGSYNSPLHF.

The chain joins TRBV20-1 to TRBJ2-5, with D unclear. Germline CDR1 reads DFQATT; CDR2 reads SNEGSKA (reference sequence). This CDR3 region has 11 residues. Trimming removed 2 bases from V and 3 bases from J, with 4 bases in between. The CDR3 region is CSARPEETQYF. CDR3 nucleotides: TGCAGTGCTAGACCAGAAGAGACCCAGTACTTC.

The chain couples TRBV14 to TRBJ2-5; weak D call: TRBD2 (5 bases). CDR1 and CDR2 from the germline V gene are SGHDN and FVKESK. V lost 0 bases and J lost 5, with 10 bases in between. This CDR3 spans 14 amino acids. The CDR3 coding sequence is TGTGCCAGCAGCCAAGATTTACGAGGGGAGACCCAGTACTTC. Translating gives CASSQDLRGETQYF.

The chain uses TRBV5-8 and TRBJ1-2; 11 bases are shared with TRBD1. The CDR3 runs to 14 residues. The ends lost 2 bases at V and 8 bases at J; junction bases unmatched: 5. Germline CDR1 reads SGHTS; CDR2 reads YDEGEE. The CDR3, as DNA: TGTGCCAGCAGCTTTGGACAGGGGGCTGGGGGCTACACCTTC. Its translation is CASSFGQGAGGYTF.

The V and J genes are TRBV4-1 and TRBJ1-4; D is unclear. V lost 1 base and J 3 bases, leaving 9 bases between the germline ends. Germline lookup yields CDR1 MGHRA and CDR2 YSYEKL. This CDR3 spans 15 amino acids. CDR3 in amino acids: CASSQADGANEKLFF. As DNA, the CDR3 is TGCGCCAGCAGCCAAGCAGACGGGGCTAATGAAAAACTGTTTTTT.

The chain is built from TRBV7-6 and TRBJ2-7; tentative D call: TRBD2 (6 bases). The CDR3 length is 16 residues. The V gene lost 4 bases and the J gene lost 0 bases, with 16 bases spanning the gap. Germline loops: CDR1 SGHVS, CDR2 FNYEAQ. For the CDR3, the DNA is TGTGCCAGCAGCTCCTACACTGGGGGGAGCTCCTACGAGCAGTACTTC. Its translation: CASSSYTGGSSYEQYF.

The chain is built from TRBV6-5 and TRBJ1-1; 7 positions match TRBD1. Germline values: CDR1 MNHEY, CDR2 SVGAGI. V trimming: 3 bases; J trimming: 7 bases; junction bases outside the gene matches: 11. CDR3 length: 15 residues. The chain's CDR3 is CASSYLRGGSGEAFF. The CDR3 nucleotides read TGTGCCAGCAGTTATTTGCGAGGGGGCTCGGGTGAAGCTTTCTTT.

This clone was observed a few times. This rearrangement joins TRBV6-5 to TRBJ1-5; D unclear. The V and J ends lost 6 bases and 0 bases respectively, with 12 bases between them. Per germline, CDR1 MNHEY and CDR2 SVGAGI. The CDR3 totals 15 residues. CDR3 nucleotides: TGTGCCAGCAGAAAACTCGCGCATAGCAATCAGCCCCAGCATTTT. Encoded protein: CASRKLAHSNQPQHF.

The V call is TRBV24-1, the J call TRBJ2-2; weak D call: TRBD1 (5 bases). V lost 5 bases and J lost 6, with 9 bases in between. There are 13 residues in the CDR3. Germline CDR1 is KGHDR and CDR2 is SFDVKD. CDR3 DNA: TGTGCCACCAGTGGACAGCGCTCCGGGGAGCTGTTTTTT. It codes for CATSGQRSGELFF.

The chain has TRBV5-5 and TRBJ1-1; D may be TRBD1 (6 bases). Germline loops: CDR1 SGHKS, CDR2 YYEKEE (reference sequence). Trimming took 4 bases from V and 3 from J, leaving 10 bases between them. The CDR3 covers 13 residues. The CDR3 coding sequence is TGTGCCAGCAGCCCAGGGGTTTACACTGAAGCTTTCTTT. Protein: CASSPGVYTEAFF.

The genes are TRBV7-3 and TRBJ2-1, with 10 bases that match TRBD2. Trimming at V came to 5 bases and at J to 7 bases, leaving 5 bases not matched to a gene. This CDR3 has 14 residues. Germline CDR1 and CDR2: SGHTA and FQGTGA. CDR3 nucleotide sequence: TGTGCCAGCAGCCCCGGGACTAGCGAGAATGAGCAGTTCTTC. Protein: CASSPGTSENEQFF.

The rearrangement uses TRBV20-1 and TRBJ2-1, with 10 bases lining up with TRBD1. The CDR3 covers 14 residues. The ends lost 3 bases at V and 6 bases at J; junction bases unmatched: 5. The germline V gene encodes CDR1 DFQATT and CDR2 SNEGSKA (reference sequence). CDR3 nucleotides: TGCAGTGCTAGTGAGACAGGGGGCATCAATGAGCAGTTCTTC. It yields the protein CSASETGGINEQFF.

J is TRBJ2-3 and V is TRBV14, with 11 positions matching TRBD2. Germline-derived CDR1 and CDR2 are SGHDN and FVKESK. With V trimmed by 2 bases and J by 5 bases, 6 bases remained unmatched. The length of the CDR3 is 16 residues. This CDR3 is CASSQLAGGPGDTQYF. In DNA form, the CDR3 reads TGTGCCAGCAGCCAATTAGCGGGGGGGCCGGGAGATACGCAGTATTTT.

This clone was seen more than once but under ten times. The rearrangement links TRBV19 to TRBJ1-5; D is ambiguous. Per germline, CDR1 LNHDA and CDR2 SQIVND (reference sequence). Deletions cut 3 bases from V and 8 bases from J, with 23 bases between. CDR3 length: 17 residues. The CDR3 bases are TGTGCCAGTAGTATCCCCCTCGGACGGCCTCCGGGGAAGCCCCAGCATTTT. It translates to CASSIPLGRPPGKPQHF.

The chain couples TRBV19 to TRBJ1-3; a weak D match, TRBD1 (5 bases). The germline V gene encodes CDR1 LNHDA and CDR2 SQIVND (reference sequence). The V end was cut by 0 bases, the J end by 1 base, with 7 bases between. This CDR3 comprises 15 residues. The CDR3 sequence: CASSIERGSGNTIYF. Here the CDR3 DNA reads TGTGCCAGTAGTATAGAAAGGGGATCTGGAAACACCATATATTTT.

The V call is TRBV21-1, the J call TRBJ1-5; no check of the table's D call, TRBD1, against the DNA was made. TRBV21-1 is reported as a pseudogene. This CDR3 has 16 amino acids. The CDR3 DNA reads as TGTGCCAGCAGCGCTCATAGGGGACAGATTAATCAGCCCCAGCATTTT. Translating gives CASSAHRGQINQPQHF.

V and J are TRBV19 and TRBJ2-3, with 8 bases identical to TRBD2. Germline CDR1 and CDR2: LNHDA and SQIVND (reference sequence). The CDR3 spans 15 residues. Trimming took 2 bases from V and 1 from J; bases not matched to a gene: 2. The CDR3 coding sequence is TGTGCCAGTAGTATAACTAGCGGCGGCACAGATACGCAGTATTTT. The encoded protein is CASSITSGGTDTQYF.

This clone appeared a single time. The chain joins TRBV7-2 to TRBJ2-2, with 7 bases that match TRBD1. Germline values: CDR1 SGHTA, CDR2 FQGNSA. J lost 1 base, V lost 5 bases, and 4 bases had no gene match. This CDR3 has 15 residues. CDR3 region: CASSQRTGNTGELFF. CDR3 nucleotide sequence: TGTGCCAGCAGCCAACGGACAGGGAACACCGGGGAGCTGTTTTTT. Filled out from reference TRBV7-2 and TRBJ2-2, the complete variable domain reads GAGVSQSPSNKVTEKGKDVELRCDPISGHTALYWYRQSLGQGLEFLIYFQGNSAPDKSGLPSDRFSAERTGGSVSTLTIQRTQQEDSAVYLCASSQRTGNTGELFFGEGSRLTVL.

The chain uses TRBV2 and TRBJ2-5; TRBD1 aligns across 8 bases. There are 14 residues in the CDR3. The J segment lost 3 bases and the V segment lost 5 bases, leaving 5 bases of the junction unmatched. Germline loops: CDR1 SNHLY, CDR2 FYNNEI. CDR3 protein: CASSTRTGKETQYF. CDR3 DNA: TGTGCCAGCAGTACTCGGACAGGGAAAGAGACCCAGTACTTC.

The rearrangement uses TRBV7-6 and TRBJ2-7; TRBD1 matches 10 bases. With V trimmed by 5 bases and J by 3 bases, 10 bases remained unmatched. Germline CDR1 is SGHVS and CDR2 is FNYEAQ. This CDR3 region has 16 residues. The CDR3 loop is CASSERTGQGYYEQYF. The CDR3 nucleotides are TGTGCCAGCAGCGAGCGCACGGGACAGGGGTACTACGAGCAGTACTTC.

The rearrangement joins TRBV11-3 to TRBJ2-3; 7 bases match TRBD1. The germline gives CDR1 SGHNT, CDR2 YENEEA. The CDR3 runs 14 residues. Losses at the gene ends were 5 bases for V and 0 bases for J; bases not matched to a gene: 2. In nucleotides, the CDR3 is TGTGCCAGCAGCGTGGGACAGAGCACAGATACGCAGTATTTT. Amino acids: CASSVGQSTDTQYF.

A few counts support this clone. The genes are TRBV29-1 and TRBJ1-4, with a weak D call TRBD1 (5 bases). In germline, CDR1 is SQVTM, CDR2 ANQGSEA. Trimming took off 3 bases at V and 15 bases at J, with 17 bases between the two ends. CDR3 length equals 12 residues. The CDR3 nucleotides are TGCAGCGTTGACCTGGGACGGGGGGGATTGTTTTTT. It encodes CSVDLGRGGLFF. Together with reference TRBV29-1 and TRBJ1-4, the CDR3 gives the full variable domain: SAVISQKPSRDICQRGTSLTIQCQVDSQVTMMFWYRQQPGQSLTLIATANQGSEATYESGFVIDKFPISRPNLTFSTLTVSNMSPEDSSIYLCSVDLGRGGLFFGSGTQLSVL.

This clone was observed once. The rearrangement uses TRBV6-6 and TRBJ1-5; 9 positions agree with TRBD1. Trimming took 0 bases from V and 7 from J; bases not matched to a gene: 7. Germline CDR1 MNHNY, CDR2 SVGAGI (reference sequence). This CDR3 has 16 amino acids. CDR3: CASSYSTTGGRQPQHF. Here the CDR3 DNA reads TGTGCCAGCAGTTACTCGACGACAGGGGGTCGGCAGCCCCAGCATTTT.

This clone has just one count. This sequence joins TRBV7-8 and TRBJ1-5, with 9 bases aligning to TRBD1. This CDR3 contains 17 residues. Germline-derived CDR1 and CDR2 are SGHVS and FQNEAQ. Germline trimming cut 4 bases from V and 3 bases from J; bases unmatched to any gene: 10. CDR3 coding DNA: TGTGCCAGCAGCTCGGACAGGGGCATTGCTAACAATCAGCCCCAGCATTTT. This encodes CASSSDRGIANNQPQHF.

The chain recombines TRBV3-1 (or the pseudogene TRBV3-2) with TRBJ1-3; D call uncertain. The V gene lost 0 bases and the J gene lost 0 bases, with 3 bases spanning the gap. Germline CDR1 reads LGHDT; CDR2 reads YNNKEL (reference sequence). This CDR3 spans 14 amino acids. CDR3 bases: TGTGCCAGCAGCCAAGATCTCTCTGGAAACACCATATATTTT. This sequence encodes CASSQDLSGNTIYF.

This chain uses TRBV9 with TRBJ1-2, with TRBD1 matching 10 bases. Germline trimming cut 4 bases from V and 1 base from J; bases unmatched to any gene: 4. The CDR3 has 15 amino acids. Germline V gives CDR1 SGDLS, CDR2 YYNGEE. The CDR3 nucleotides read TGTGCCAGCAGCACTCGGACAGGGGGTAACTATGGCTACACCTTC. Its translation is CASSTRTGGNYGYTF.